A single sample is the source of the 5 T cell receptor beta chains below, sequenced in a study of T cells in Graves' hyperthyroidism and ophthalmopathy. Regions amplified from RNA transcripts were the TCR beta CDR3 regions. The HTBI primer set drove a first-round RT-PCR of the TCR CDR3. MiXCR was run by TCRdb on the multiplex PCR reads, yielding one entry per CDR3 protein. This table holds a few hundred thousand distinct CDR3 sequences, 46% found once. The sample comprised peripheral blood or thyroid tissue (not recorded which). These receptors were obtained from a woman between 18 and 29 years old with Graves' hyperthyroidism.

The gene calls are TRBV10-3 and TRBJ1-1; 7 nucleotides align to TRBD1. The CDR3 covers 14 residues. V trimming: 11 bases; J trimming: 1 base; junction bases outside the gene matches: 10. Germline assignment: CDR1 ENHRY and CDR2 SYGVKD. CDR3 in DNA: TGTGCCTCGTCGGAGGACAGGAGGAACACTGAAGCTTTCTTT. This codes for CASSEDRRNTEAFF.

This clonotype was seen more than once but under ten times. The DNA of the CDR3 is TGTGCCAGTAGTATAGGTGCAACTAGCGGGAGTGAGCAGTTCTTC. Its protein is CASSIGATSGSEQFF. The genes are TRBV19 and TRBJ2-7; 11 bases match TRBD2. The assigned J gene may be wrong: the sequence end matches TRBJ2-1 better. Per germline, CDR1 LNHDA and CDR2 SQIVND (reference sequence). The CDR3 runs to 15 residues.

The chain links TRBV29-1 to TRBJ2-7; D tentatively reads TRBD1 or TRBD2 (5 bases each). From germline, CDR1 is SQVTM and CDR2 ANQGSEA. CDR3 length: 12 residues. V was pared by 8 bases and J by 5 bases, with 16 bases between. The CDR3 region has the DNA TGCAGCCTCAACGTCGGGGCCCACGAGCAGTACTTC. Its protein is CSLNVGAHEQYF.

DNA for the CDR3: TGCGCCAGCAGGGGGACTGCCTCGAACACCGGGGAGCTGTTTTTT. Amino acids: CASRGTASNTGELFF. The chain joins TRBV5-1 to TRBJ2-2; the D gene is possibly TRBD2 (6 bases). CDR3 length: 15 residues. The V and J ends lost 5 bases and 0 bases respectively, with 11 bases between them. Germline V lookup: CDR1 SGHRS, CDR2 YFSETQ.

This clonotype was detected a few times. V usage is TRBV4-1 and J usage is TRBJ1-4, with D possibly matching TRBD1 (6 bases). Germline V CDR1 and CDR2: MGHRA, YSYEKL. This CDR3 spans 15 amino acids. Deletions cut 7 bases from V and 8 bases from J, with 20 bases between. CDR3 sequence: CASTIRWGGAEKLFF. In DNA, the CDR3 is TGCGCCAGCACAATACGATGGGGGGGCGCGGAAAAACTGTTTTTT.